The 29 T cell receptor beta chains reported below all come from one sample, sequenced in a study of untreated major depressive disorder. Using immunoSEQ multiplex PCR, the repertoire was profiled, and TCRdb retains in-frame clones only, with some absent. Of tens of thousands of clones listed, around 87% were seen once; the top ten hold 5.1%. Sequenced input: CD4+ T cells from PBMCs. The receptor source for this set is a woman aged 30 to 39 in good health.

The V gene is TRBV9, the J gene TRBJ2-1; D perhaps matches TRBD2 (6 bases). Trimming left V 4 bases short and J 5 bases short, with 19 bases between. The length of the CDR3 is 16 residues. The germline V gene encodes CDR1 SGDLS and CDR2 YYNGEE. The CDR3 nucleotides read TGTGCCAGCAGCCTAACTAGCCCTCCCCCTCACAATGAGCAGTTCTTC. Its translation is CASSLTSPPPHNEQFF.

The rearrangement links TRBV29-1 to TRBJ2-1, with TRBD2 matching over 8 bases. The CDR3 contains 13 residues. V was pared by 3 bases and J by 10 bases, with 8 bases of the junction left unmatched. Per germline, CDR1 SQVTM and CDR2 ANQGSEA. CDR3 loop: CSVEPSGGREQFF. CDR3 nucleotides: TGCAGCGTTGAGCCTTCGGGAGGGAGAGAGCAGTTCTTC.

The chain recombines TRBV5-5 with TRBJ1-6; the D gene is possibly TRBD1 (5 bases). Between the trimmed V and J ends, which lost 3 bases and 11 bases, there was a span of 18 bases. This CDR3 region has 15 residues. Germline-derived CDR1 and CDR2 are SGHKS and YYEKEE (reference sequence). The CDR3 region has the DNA TGTGCCAGCAGCTCGGCTGGGACGTCCATTCCACCCCTCCACTTT. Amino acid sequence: CASSSAGTSIPPLHF.

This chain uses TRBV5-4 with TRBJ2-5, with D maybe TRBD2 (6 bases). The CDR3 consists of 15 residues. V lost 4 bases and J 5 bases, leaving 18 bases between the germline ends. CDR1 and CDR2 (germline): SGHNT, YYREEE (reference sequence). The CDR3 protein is CASSRADGGRETQYF. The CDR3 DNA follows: TGTGCCAGCAGCCGGGCGGATGGGGGGAGGGAGACCCAGTACTTC.

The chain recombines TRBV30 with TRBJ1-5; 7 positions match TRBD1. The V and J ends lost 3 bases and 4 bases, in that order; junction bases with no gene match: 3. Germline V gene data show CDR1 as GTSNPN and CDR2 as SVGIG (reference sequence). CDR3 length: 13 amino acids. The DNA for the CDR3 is TGTGCCTGGAGGAGGGGACAGAATCAGCCCCAGCATTTT. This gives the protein CAWRRGQNQPQHF.

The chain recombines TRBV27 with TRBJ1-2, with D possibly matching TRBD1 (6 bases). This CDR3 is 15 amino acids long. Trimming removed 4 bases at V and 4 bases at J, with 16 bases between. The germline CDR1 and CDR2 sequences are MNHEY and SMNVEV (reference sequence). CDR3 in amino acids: CASSWGRSTPYGYTF. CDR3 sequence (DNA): TGTGCCAGCAGTTGGGGGCGATCAACCCCCTATGGCTACACCTTC.

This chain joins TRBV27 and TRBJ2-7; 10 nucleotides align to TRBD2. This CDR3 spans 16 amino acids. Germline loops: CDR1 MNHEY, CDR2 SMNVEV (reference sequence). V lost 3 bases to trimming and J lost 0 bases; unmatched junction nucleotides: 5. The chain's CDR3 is CASSFGASGSSYEQYF. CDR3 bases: TGTGCCAGCAGTTTTGGGGCTAGCGGGAGCTCCTACGAGCAGTACTTC.

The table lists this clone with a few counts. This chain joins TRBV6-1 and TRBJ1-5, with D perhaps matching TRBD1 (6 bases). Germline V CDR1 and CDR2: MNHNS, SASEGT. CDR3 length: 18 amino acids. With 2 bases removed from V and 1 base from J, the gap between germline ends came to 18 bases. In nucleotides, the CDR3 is TGTGCCAGCAGTGAACGTTACGGTTACAGGGTGAGCAATCAGCCCCAGCATTTT. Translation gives CASSERYGYRVSNQPQHF.

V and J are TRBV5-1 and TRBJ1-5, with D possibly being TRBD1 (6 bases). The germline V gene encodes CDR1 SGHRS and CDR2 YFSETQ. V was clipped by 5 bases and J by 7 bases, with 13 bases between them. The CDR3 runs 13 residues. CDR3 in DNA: TGCGCCAGCAGGGAGGGGGAATACCAGCCCCAGCATTTT. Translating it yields CASREGEYQPQHF.

CDR3 in DNA: TGTGCCAGCAGCTTATTTGGGCGGAACACTGAAGCTTTCTTT. Its protein product is CASSLFGRNTEAFF. V and J are TRBV7-2 and TRBJ1-1, with D hard to call. Trimming pared 2 bases from V and 1 base from J, leaving 8 bases between. The germline CDR1 and CDR2 sequences are SGHTA and FQGNSA. The CDR3 consists of 14 residues.

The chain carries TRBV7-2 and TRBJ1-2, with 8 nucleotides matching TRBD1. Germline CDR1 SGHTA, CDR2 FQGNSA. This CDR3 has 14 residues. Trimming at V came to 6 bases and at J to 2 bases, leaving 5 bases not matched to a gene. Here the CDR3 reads CASSFRQGNYGYTF. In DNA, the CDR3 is TGTGCCAGCAGTTTCCGACAGGGGAACTATGGCTACACCTTC.

The CDR3 sequence: CASSGGQDYGYTF. CDR3 in DNA: TGTGCCAGCAGTGGGGGACAGGACTATGGCTACACCTTC. V and J are TRBV2 and TRBJ1-2; the match to TRBD1 covers 8 bases. The CDR3 totals 13 residues. V gave up 4 bases and J gave up 3 bases; unmatched junction bases: 1. Germline CDR1 and CDR2: SNHLY and FYNNEI.

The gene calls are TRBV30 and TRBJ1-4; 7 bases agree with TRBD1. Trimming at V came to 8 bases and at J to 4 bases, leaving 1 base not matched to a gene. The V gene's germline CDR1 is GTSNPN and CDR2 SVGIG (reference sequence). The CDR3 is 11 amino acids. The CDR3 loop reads CAGTVNEKLFF. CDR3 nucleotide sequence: TGTGCCGGGACAGTTAATGAAAAACTGTTTTTT.

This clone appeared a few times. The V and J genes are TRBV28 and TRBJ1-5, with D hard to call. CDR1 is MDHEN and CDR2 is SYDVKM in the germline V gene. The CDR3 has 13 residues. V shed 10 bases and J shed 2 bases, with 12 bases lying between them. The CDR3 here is CATNSRGNQPQHF. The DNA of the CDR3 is TGTGCCACAAATAGCCGGGGCAATCAGCCCCAGCATTTT.

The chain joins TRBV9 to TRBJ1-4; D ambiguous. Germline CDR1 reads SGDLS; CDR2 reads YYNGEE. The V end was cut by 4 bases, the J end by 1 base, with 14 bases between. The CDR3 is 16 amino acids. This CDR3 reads CASSPFGHGTNEKLFF. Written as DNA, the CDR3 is TGTGCCAGCAGCCCTTTCGGGCATGGAACTAATGAAAAACTGTTTTTT.

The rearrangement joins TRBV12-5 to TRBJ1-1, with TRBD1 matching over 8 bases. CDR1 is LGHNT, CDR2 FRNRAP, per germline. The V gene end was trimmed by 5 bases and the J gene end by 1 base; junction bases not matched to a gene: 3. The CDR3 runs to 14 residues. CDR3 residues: CASGPRGQNTEAFF. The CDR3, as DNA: TGTGCTAGTGGTCCCAGGGGGCAGAACACTGAAGCTTTCTTT.

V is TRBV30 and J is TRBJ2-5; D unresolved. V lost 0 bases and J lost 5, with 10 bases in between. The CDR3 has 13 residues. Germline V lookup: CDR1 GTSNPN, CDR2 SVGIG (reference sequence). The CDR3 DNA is TGTGCCTGGAGTGTACGGATCGCGGAGACCCAGTACTTC. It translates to CAWSVRIAETQYF.

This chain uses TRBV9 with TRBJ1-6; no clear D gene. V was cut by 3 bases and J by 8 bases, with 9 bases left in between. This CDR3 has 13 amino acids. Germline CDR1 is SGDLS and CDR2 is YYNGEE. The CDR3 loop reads CASSGTGDSPLHF. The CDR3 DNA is TGTGCCAGCAGCGGAACTGGGGATTCACCCCTCCACTTT.

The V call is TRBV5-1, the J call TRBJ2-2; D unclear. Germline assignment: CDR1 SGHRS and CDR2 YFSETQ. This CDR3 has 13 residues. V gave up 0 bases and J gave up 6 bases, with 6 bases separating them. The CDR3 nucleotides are TGCGCCAGCAGCTTGGCCTCGGCCGGGGAGCTGTTTTTT. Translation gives CASSLASAGELFF.

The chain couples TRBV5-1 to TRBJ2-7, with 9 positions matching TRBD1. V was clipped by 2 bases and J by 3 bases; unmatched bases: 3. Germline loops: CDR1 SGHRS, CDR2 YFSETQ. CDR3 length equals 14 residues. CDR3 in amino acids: CASSLQGADYEQYF. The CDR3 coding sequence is TGCGCCAGCAGCTTACAGGGGGCTGACTACGAGCAGTACTTC.

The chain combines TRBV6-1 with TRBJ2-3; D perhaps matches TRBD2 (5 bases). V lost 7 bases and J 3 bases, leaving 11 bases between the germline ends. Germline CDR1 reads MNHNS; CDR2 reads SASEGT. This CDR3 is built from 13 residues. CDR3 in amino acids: CASKEVGTDTQYF. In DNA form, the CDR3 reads TGTGCCAGCAAGGAGGTGGGGACAGATACGCAGTATTTT.

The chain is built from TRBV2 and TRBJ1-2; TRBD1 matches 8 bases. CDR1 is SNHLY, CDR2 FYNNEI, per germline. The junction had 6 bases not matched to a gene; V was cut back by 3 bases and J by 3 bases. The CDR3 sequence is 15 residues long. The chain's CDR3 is CASSEIGQGDYGYTF. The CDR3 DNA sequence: TGTGCCAGCAGTGAGATCGGACAGGGTGACTATGGCTACACCTTC.

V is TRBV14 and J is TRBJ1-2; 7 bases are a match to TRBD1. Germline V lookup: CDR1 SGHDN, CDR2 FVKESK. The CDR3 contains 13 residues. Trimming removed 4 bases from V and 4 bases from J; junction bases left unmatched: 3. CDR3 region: CASSPGTAYGYTF. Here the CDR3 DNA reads TGTGCCAGCAGCCCCGGGACAGCCTATGGCTACACCTTC.

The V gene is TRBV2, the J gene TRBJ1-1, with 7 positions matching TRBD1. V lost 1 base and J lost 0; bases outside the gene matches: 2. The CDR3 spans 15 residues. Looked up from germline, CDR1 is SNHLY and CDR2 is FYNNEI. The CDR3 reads CASSEVGQMNTEAFF. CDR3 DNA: TGTGCCAGCAGTGAAGTGGGACAGATGAACACTGAAGCTTTCTTT.

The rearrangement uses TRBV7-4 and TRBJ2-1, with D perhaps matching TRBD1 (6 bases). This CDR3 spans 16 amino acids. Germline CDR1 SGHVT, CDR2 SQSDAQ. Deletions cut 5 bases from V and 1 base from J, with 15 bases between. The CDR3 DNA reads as TGTGCCAGCAGCCTTACAGGGTTGTGGTCCTACAATGAGCAGTTCTTC. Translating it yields CASSLTGLWSYNEQFF. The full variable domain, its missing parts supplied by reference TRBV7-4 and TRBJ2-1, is GAGVSQSPRYKVAKRGRDVALRCDSISGHVTLYWYRQTLGQGSEVLTYSQSDAQRDKSGRPSGRFSAERPERSVSTLKIQRTEQGDSAVYLCASSLTGLWSYNEQFFGPGTRLTVL.

The CDR3 loop is CASSTAGTLEAFF. CDR3 nucleotide sequence: TGTGCCAGTAGTACCGCGGGGACCCTTGAAGCTTTCTTT. J is TRBJ1-1 and V is TRBV19, with a tentative D call TRBD1 (5 bases). Trimming stripped 4 bases from V and 7 bases from J, with 13 bases between. There are 13 residues in the CDR3. The germline gives CDR1 LNHDA, CDR2 SQIVND (reference sequence).

The CDR3 DNA follows: TGTGCCAGCAGCTTAGGTTCCAGGGGAATTGCCAACTATGGCTACACCTTC. As protein: CASSLGSRGIANYGYTF. The genes are TRBV7-9 and TRBJ1-2; D perhaps matches TRBD1 (6 bases). CDR1 and CDR2 (germline): SEHNR, FQNEAQ (reference sequence). This CDR3 comprises 17 residues. Trimming stripped 1 base from V and 2 bases from J, with 17 bases between. Looking up the rest from reference TRBV7-9 and TRBJ1-2 gives the full variable domain: DTGVSQNPRHKITKRGQNVTFRCDPISEHNRLYWYRQTLGQGPEFLTYFQNEAQLEKSRLLSDRFSAERPKGSFSTLEIQRTEQGDSAMYLCASSLGSRGIANYGYTFGSGTRLTVV.

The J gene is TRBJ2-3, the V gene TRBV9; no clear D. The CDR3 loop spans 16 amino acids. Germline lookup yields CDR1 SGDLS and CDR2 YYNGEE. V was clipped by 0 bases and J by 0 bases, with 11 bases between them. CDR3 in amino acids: CASSVELSLSTDTQYF. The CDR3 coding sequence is TGTGCCAGCAGCGTAGAACTATCCCTTAGCACAGATACGCAGTATTTT.

CDR3 nucleotides: TGCGCCAGCAGCCACCCCGTAATAAATGAAAAACTGTTTTTT. It is translated as CASSHPVINEKLFF. The chain combines TRBV4-1 with TRBJ1-4; D remains unclear. V lost 3 bases and J lost 5, with 10 bases in between. The CDR3 sequence is 14 residues long. Per germline, CDR1 MGHRA and CDR2 YSYEKL.